The present T cell receptor beta chain was sequenced within a study of a mutant IDH1 vaccine in newly diagnosed glioma. Overall study context: In some groups vaccination began 4-6 weeks post-radiotherapy; others received it with temozolomide. Patients were pretreated with radiotherapy, temozolomide, or both, mostly both.

The table came from immunoSEQ multiplex PCR; TCRdb's copy has only in-frame clones and leaves some out. Seen here are tens of thousands of clones, about four fifths observed once, and the top ten hold approximately 5%. Per germline, CDR1 SGHRS and CDR2 YFSETQ. V lost 3 bases to trimming and J lost 0 bases, with 12 bases between them. The CDR3 is 16 residues long. As to time point: week 35, safety follow-up. Topical imiquimod accompanied each vaccine dose, which consisted of 300 ug of mutant IDH1 20-mer peptide. Regarding this clone: The antigen is not known.

This receptor was identified in a man aged 40-49 years with glioma. Sequenced material: PBMCs, taken from a glioma patient whose treatment included an IDH1 peptide vaccine. The chain carries TRBV5-1 and TRBJ2-2; D remains unclear. CDR3 region: CASSYGRKTNTGELFF. CDR3 DNA: TGCGCCAGCAGCTACGGACGGAAGACGAACACCGGGGAGCTGTTTTTT.